The 10 T cell receptor beta chains listed next were all sequenced from one sample in a study of blood T cell repertoires in COVID-19. Sequencing was performed with immunoSEQ multiplex PCR; in TCRdb, only in-frame clones are kept and a portion is missing. The table records over 150,000 clones, less than 90% of them present only once. Sequencing was carried out using peripheral blood. The receptors were sampled from a woman aged 70 to 79 with COVID-19, enrolled during active disease.

This clone was counted once. V is TRBV30 and J is TRBJ2-6; 7 nucleotides agree with TRBD1. After removal of 2 bases from V and 1 base from J, the junction contained 14 bases not matched to a gene. Germline V lookup: CDR1 GTSNPN, CDR2 SVGIG (reference sequence). The CDR3 runs to 19 residues. In nucleotides, the CDR3 is TGTGCCTGGAGTAAATCCGGGACAGTATTTACGTCTGGGGCCAACGTCCTGACTTTC. Its protein is CAWSKSGTVFTSGANVLTF.

This clone was seen once. The gene calls are TRBV4-1 and TRBJ1-5; D might be TRBD1 (5 bases). The germline CDR1 and CDR2 sequences are MGHRA and YSYEKL. The V and J ends lost 4 bases and 6 bases respectively, with 10 bases between them. The length of the CDR3 is 13 residues. CDR3 DNA: TGCGCCAGCAGCCCCGACAGAGGTCAGCCCCAGCATTTT. Translated, it gives CASSPDRGQPQHF.

V and J are TRBV4-1 and TRBJ2-1, with TRBD2 matching 10 bases. The germline gives CDR1 MGHRA, CDR2 YSYEKL. The V segment lost 5 bases and the J segment 3 bases; nucleotides outside the gene matches: 7. The CDR3 is 16 amino acids. CDR3 nucleotides: TGCGCCAGCAGCTTAGGATGGACTAGCGGCTACAATGAGCAGTTCTTC. This translates into CASSLGWTSGYNEQFF.

The rearrangement joins TRBV19 to TRBJ2-1; TRBD2 agrees at 7 bases. The CDR3 is made up of 19 amino acids. Losses at the gene ends were 2 bases for V and 2 bases for J; bases not matched to a gene: 15. The germline CDR1 and CDR2 sequences are LNHDA and SQIVND (reference sequence). In nucleotides, the CDR3 is TGTGCCAGTAGTATACGCCCTAGCGGCTCTATCGCCACCTACAATGAGCAGTTCTTC. This sequence encodes CASSIRPSGSIATYNEQFF.

As regards this clone: Compared with germline, one end of the junction differs, possibly owing to a read error. The chain is built from TRBV7-2 and TRBJ2-7, with TRBD2 matching over 7 bases. The germline V gene has CDR1 SGHTA and CDR2 FQGNSA. The CDR3 loop spans 14 amino acids. The CDR3 spells CASTPGLVSSEQYF. The DNA of the CDR3 is TGTGCCAGCACCCCTGGACTAGTTTCCTCCGAGCAGTACTTC.

The gene calls are TRBV12-3 or TRBV12-4 and TRBJ1-1; 7 bases fit TRBD1. This CDR3 contains 13 residues. V trimming: 8 bases; J trimming: 6 bases; junction bases outside the gene matches: 9. The chain's CDR3 is CASGRQGIPEAFF. The CDR3, as DNA: TGTGCCAGCGGCCGACAGGGAATCCCTGAAGCTTTCTTT.

The gene calls are TRBV27 and TRBJ2-7, with 9 bases lining up with TRBD1. Losses at the gene ends were 5 bases for V and 0 bases for J; bases not matched to a gene: 5. Germline CDR1 and CDR2: MNHEY and SMNVEV (reference sequence). This CDR3 has 15 residues. The CDR3 sequence: CASSLKQGASYEQYF. In DNA form, the CDR3 reads TGTGCCAGCAGTCTAAAACAGGGGGCCTCCTACGAGCAGTACTTC.

This clone came up many times. This chain connects TRBV30 to TRBJ2-7, with D tentatively TRBD2 (5 bases). The germline CDR1 and CDR2 sequences are GTSNPN and SVGIG (reference sequence). CDR3 length equals 13 residues. Deletions cut 1 base from V and 3 bases from J, with 10 bases between. The CDR3 sequence: CAWSEIASYEQYF. The CDR3 DNA reads as TGTGCCTGGAGTGAGATAGCGAGCTACGAGCAGTACTTC.

J is TRBJ1-5 and V is TRBV2; 8 bases match TRBD1. CDR3 length: 14 amino acids. Germline assignment: CDR1 SNHLY and CDR2 FYNNEI. Losses at the gene ends were 8 bases for V and 5 bases for J; bases not matched to a gene: 8. In DNA form, the CDR3 reads TGTGCCAGCGGTCAGGGGGCGAATGATCAGCCCCAGCATTTT. Protein sequence: CASGQGANDQPQHF.

The chain employs TRBV5-4 and TRBJ1-2; 7 nucleotides agree with TRBD1. Germline CDR1 SGHNT, CDR2 YYREEE (reference sequence). J gave up 1 base and V 4 bases, and 10 bases lay outside the gene matches. The CDR3 is 16 residues long. The CDR3, as DNA: TGTGCCAGCAGCCCCTCCCTGGACAGGAGTAACTATGGCTACACCTTC. This encodes CASSPSLDRSNYGYTF.